The source of this T cell receptor beta chain is a study of cytomegalovirus exposure and HLA in healthy donors. From germline, CDR1 is SEHNR and CDR2 FQNEAQ (reference sequence). The CDR3 consists of 13 residues. Trimming cost V 5 bases and J 2 bases, with 10 bases left between them. This clone was counted a single time. PCR employed 60 Vbeta and 13 Jbeta primers. Authors' analysis steps: Later analysis identified roughly 82 million unique TCR beta chains, some 10 million shared. Only in-frame clones appear in the TCRdb table, and some are missing; sequencing was by immunoSEQ multiplex PCR. V and J calls and clone size are copied from that table; D and trimming were computed from the DNA. The sample records under 200,000 clones, about 75% being singletons.

Sequencing was performed on PBMCs. The sequence derives from a male donor in good health and CMV-seropositive. The chain employs TRBV7-9 and TRBJ2-7; maybe TRBD2 (5 bases). CDR3 residues: CASSPGDAYEQYF. Here the CDR3 DNA reads TGTGCCAGCAGCCCCGGGGATGCCTACGAGCAGTACTTC.